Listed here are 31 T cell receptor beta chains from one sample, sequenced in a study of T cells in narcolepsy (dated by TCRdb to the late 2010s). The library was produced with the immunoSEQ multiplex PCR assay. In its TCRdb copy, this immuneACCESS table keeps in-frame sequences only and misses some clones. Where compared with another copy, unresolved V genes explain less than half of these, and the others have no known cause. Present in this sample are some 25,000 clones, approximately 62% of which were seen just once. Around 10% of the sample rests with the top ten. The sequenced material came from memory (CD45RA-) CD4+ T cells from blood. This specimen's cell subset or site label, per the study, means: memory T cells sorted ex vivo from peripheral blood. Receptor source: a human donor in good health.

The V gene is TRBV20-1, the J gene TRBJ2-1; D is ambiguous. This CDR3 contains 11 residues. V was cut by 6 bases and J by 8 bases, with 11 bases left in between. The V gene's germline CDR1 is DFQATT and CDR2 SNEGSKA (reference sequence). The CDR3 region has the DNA TGCAGTGCCTCGGTAGAAGATGAGCAGTTCTTC. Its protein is CSASVEDEQFF.

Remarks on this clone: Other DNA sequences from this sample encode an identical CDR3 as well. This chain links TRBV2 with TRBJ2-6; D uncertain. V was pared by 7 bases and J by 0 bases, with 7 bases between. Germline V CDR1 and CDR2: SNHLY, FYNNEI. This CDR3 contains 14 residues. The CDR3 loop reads CASNPFSGANVLTF. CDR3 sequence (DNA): TGTGCCAGCAATCCCTTCTCTGGGGCCAACGTCCTGACTTTC.

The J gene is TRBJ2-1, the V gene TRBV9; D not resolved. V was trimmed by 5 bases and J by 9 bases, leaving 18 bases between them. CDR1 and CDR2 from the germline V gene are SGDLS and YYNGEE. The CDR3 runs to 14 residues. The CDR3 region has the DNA TGTGCCAGCAGTGGAACCCCTGCTTGGGGTGAGCAGTTCTTC. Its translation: CASSGTPAWGEQFF.

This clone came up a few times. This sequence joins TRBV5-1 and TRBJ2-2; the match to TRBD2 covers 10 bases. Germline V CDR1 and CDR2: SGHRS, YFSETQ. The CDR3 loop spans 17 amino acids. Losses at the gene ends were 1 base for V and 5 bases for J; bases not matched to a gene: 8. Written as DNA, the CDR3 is TGCGCCAGCAGCTTGTTTCTGCCGACTAGCGGGACCGGGGAGCTGTTTTTT. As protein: CASSLFLPTSGTGELFF.

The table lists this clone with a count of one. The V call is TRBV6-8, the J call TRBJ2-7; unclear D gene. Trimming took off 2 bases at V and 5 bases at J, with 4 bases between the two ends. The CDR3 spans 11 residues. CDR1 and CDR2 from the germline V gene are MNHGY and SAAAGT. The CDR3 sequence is CASSYRDEQYF. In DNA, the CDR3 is TGTGCCAGCAGTTACCGGGACGAGCAGTACTTC.

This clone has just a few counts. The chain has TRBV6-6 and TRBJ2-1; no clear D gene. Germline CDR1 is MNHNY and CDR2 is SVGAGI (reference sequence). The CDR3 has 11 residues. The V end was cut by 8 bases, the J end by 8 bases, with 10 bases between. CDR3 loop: CASSSRYEQFF. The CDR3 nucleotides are TGTGCCAGCTCTTCCCGGTATGAGCAGTTCTTC.

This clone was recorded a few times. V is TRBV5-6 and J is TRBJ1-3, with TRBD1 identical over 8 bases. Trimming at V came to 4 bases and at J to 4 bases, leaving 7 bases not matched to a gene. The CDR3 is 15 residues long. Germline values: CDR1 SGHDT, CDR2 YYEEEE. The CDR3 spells CASSLRTGQGNTIYF. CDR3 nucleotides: TGTGCCAGCAGCCTACGGACAGGGCAAGGAAACACCATATATTTT.

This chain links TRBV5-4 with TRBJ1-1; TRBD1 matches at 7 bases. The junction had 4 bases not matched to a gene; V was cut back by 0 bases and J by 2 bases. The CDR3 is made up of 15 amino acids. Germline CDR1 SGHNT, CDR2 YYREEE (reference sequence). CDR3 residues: CASSLGQGGNTEAFF. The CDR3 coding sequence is TGTGCCAGCAGCTTGGGCCAGGGGGGCAACACTGAAGCTTTCTTT.

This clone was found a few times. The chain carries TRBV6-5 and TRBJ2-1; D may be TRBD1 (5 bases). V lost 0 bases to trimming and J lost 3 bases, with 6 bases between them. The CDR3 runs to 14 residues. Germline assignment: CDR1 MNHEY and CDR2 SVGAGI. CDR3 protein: CASSYSRVYNEQFF. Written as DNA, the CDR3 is TGTGCCAGCAGTTACTCCAGGGTCTACAATGAGCAGTTCTTC.

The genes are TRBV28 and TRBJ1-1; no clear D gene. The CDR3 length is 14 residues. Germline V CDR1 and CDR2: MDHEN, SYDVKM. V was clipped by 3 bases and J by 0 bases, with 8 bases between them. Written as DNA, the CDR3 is TGTGCCAGCAGTTTTGGCGGCTTGAACACTGAAGCTTTCTTT. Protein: CASSFGGLNTEAFF.

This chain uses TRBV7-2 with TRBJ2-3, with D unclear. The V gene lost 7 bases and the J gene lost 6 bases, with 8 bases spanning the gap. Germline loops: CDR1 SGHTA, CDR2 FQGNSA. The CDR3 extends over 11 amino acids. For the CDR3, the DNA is TGTGCCAGCACCTCGGAGGATACGCAGTATTTT. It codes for CASTSEDTQYF.

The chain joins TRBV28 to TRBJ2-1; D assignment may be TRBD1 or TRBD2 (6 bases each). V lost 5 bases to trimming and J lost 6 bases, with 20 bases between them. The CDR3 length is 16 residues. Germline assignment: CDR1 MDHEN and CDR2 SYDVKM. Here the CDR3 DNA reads TGTGCCAGCAGTCCGAGGAGGGGGGTCGGATTCAATGAGCAGTTCTTC. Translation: CASSPRRGVGFNEQFF.

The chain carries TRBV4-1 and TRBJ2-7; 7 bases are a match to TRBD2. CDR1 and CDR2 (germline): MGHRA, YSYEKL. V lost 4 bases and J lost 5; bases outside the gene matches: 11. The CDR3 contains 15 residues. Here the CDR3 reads CASSPVFRGRDEQYF. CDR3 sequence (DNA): TGCGCCAGCAGCCCCGTGTTTCGCGGGAGAGACGAGCAGTACTTC.

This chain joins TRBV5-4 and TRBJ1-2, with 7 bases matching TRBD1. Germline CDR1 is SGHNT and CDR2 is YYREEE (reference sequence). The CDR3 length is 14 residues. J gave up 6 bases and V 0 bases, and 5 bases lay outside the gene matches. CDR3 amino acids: CASSLDRGRDGYTF. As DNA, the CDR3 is TGTGCCAGCAGCTTGGACAGGGGTAGAGATGGCTACACCTTC.

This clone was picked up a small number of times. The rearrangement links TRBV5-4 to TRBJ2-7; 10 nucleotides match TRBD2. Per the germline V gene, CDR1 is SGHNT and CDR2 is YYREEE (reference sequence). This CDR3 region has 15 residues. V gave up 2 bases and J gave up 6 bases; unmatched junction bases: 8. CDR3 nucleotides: TGTGCCAGCAGCTTCCAAGCGGGAGGGCCGGGCGAGCAGTACTTC. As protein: CASSFQAGGPGEQYF.

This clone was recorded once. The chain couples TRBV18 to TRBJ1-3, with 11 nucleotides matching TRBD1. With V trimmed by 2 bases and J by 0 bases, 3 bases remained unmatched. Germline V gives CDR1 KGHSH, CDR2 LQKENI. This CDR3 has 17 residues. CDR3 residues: CASSPSGTGGSGNTIYF. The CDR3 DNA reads TGTGCCAGCTCACCATCCGGGACAGGGGGCTCTGGAAACACCATATATTTT.

The CDR3 loop reads CASSPTRGSTQYF. The CDR3 nucleotides read TGTGCCAGCAGCCCGACCAGAGGTAGTACGCAGTATTTT. The V and J genes are TRBV7-2 and TRBJ2-3; D unclear. CDR1 is SGHTA and CDR2 is FQGNSA in the germline V gene. CDR3 length: 13 amino acids. V was trimmed by 5 bases and J by 8 bases, leaving 14 bases between them.

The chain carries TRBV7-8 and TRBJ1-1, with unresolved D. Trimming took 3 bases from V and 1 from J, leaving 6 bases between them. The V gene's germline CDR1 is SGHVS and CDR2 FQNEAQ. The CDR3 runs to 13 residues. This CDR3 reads CASSLRWNTEAFF. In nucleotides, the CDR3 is TGTGCCAGCAGCTTGAGGTGGAACACTGAAGCTTTCTTT.

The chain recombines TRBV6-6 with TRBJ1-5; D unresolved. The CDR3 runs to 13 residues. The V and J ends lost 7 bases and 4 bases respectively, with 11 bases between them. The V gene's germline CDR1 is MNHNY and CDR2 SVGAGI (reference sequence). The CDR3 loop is CASTVPGNQPQHF. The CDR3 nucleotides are TGTGCCAGCACCGTCCCGGGGAATCAGCCCCAGCATTTT.

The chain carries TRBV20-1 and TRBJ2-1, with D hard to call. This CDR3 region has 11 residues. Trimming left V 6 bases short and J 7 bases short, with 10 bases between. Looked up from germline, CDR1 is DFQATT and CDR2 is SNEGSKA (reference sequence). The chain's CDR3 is CSAGVENEQFF. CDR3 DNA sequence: TGCAGTGCCGGCGTAGAGAATGAGCAGTTCTTC.

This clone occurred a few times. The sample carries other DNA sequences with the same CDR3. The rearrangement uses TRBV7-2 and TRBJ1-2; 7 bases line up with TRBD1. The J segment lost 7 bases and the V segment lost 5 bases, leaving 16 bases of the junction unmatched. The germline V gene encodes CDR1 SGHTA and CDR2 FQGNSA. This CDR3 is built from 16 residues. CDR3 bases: TGTGCCAGCAGCAACAACTCGACAGGGTGGGGTGTTGGCTACACCTTC. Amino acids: CASSNNSTGWGVGYTF. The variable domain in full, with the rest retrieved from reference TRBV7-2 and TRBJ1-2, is GAGVSQSPSNKVTEKGKDVELRCDPISGHTALYWYRQSLGQGLEFLIYFQGNSAPDKSGLPSDRFSAERTGGSVSTLTIQRTQQEDSAVYLCASSNNSTGWGVGYTFGSGTRLTVV.

CDR3 bases: TGTGCCAGCAGCTTGGATTGCGAGCAGTACTTC. It codes for CASSLDCEQYF. The V gene is TRBV5-7, the J gene TRBJ2-7; D gene unclear. TRBV5-7 is marked as an open reading frame, function uncertain. Between the trimmed V and J ends, which lost 0 bases and 6 bases, there was a span of 4 bases. The CDR3 covers 11 residues.

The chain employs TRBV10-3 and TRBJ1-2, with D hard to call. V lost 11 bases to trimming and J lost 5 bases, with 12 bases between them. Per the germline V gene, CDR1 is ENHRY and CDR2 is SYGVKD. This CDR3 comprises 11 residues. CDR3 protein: CAPALEYGYTF. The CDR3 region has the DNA TGTGCCCCCGCATTGGAATATGGCTACACCTTC.

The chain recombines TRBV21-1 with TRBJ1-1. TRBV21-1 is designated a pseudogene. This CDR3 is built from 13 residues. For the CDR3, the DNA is TGTGCCAGCAGTATGAGCGGGGACGCTGAAGCTTTCTTT. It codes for CASSMSGDAEAFF.

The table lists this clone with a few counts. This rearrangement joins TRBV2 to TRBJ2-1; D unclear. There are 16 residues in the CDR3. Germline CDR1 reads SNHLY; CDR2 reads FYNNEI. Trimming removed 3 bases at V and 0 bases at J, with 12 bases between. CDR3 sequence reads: CASSESLLPSYNEQFF. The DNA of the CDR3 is TGTGCCAGCAGTGAGTCCTTACTCCCCTCCTACAATGAGCAGTTCTTC. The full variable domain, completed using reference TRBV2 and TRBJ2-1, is EPEVTQTPSHQVTQMGQEVILRCVPISNHLYFYWYRQILGQKVEFLVSFYNNEISEKSEIFDDQFSVERPDGSNFTLKIRSTKLEDSAMYFCASSESLLPSYNEQFFGPGTRLTVL.

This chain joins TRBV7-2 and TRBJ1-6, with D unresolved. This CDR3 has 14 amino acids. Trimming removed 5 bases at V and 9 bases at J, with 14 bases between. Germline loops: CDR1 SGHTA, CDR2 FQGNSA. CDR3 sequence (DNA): TGTGCCAGCAGCCGGATGGATACGGGTTCACCCCTCCACTTT. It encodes CASSRMDTGSPLHF.

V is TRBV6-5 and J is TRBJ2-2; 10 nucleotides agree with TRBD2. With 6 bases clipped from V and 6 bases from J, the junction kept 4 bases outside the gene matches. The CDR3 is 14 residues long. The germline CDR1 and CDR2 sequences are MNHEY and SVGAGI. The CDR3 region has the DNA TGTGCCAGCAGCGGGAGCGGGAGGGCCGGGGAGCTGTTTTTT. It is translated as CASSGSGRAGELFF.

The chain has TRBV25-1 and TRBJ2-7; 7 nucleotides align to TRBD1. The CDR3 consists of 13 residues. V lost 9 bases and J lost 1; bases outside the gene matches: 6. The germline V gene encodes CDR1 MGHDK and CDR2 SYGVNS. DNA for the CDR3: TGTGCCAGGGGGCCAGGGGGTTCCTACGAGCAGTACTTC. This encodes CARGPGGSYEQYF.

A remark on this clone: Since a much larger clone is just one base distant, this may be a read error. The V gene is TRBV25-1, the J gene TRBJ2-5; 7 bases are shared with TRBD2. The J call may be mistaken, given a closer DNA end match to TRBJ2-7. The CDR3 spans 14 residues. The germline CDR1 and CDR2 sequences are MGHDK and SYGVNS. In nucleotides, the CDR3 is TGTGCCAGCAGCGGTAGCGGGCTCCCCTACGAGCAGTACTTC. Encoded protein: CASSGSGLPYEQYF.

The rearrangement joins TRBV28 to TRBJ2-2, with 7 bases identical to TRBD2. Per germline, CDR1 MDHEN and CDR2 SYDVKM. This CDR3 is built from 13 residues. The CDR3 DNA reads TGTGCACACCGACTAGCTGGGACCGGGGAGCTGTTTTTT. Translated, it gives CAHRLAGTGELFF.

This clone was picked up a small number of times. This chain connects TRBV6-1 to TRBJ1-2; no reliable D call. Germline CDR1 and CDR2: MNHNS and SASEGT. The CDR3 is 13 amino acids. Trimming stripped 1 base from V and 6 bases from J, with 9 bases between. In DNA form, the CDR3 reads TGTGCCAGCAGTGAAGGGACCGGGGATGGCTACACCTTC. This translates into CASSEGTGDGYTF.